A single sample is the source of the 25 T cell receptor beta chains below, sequenced in a study of metastatic and nonmetastatic thyroid tumors. TCRdb reprocessed the PCR reads using MiXCR. Of more than 20,000 clones listed, around 19% are singletons. No patient had received any treatment before thyroid surgery. Sequenced: adjacent normal tissue. The receptor source for this set is a male donor with papillary thyroid cancer or a benign thyroid nodule (not recorded which). Some clones in this sample may be carry-over from other donors' samples.

This clone came up many times. V and J are TRBV9 and TRBJ1-2; tentatively, D is TRBD1 (6 bases). The CDR3 is 15 amino acids. Germline-derived CDR1 and CDR2 are SGDLS and YYNGEE. The V and J ends lost 0 bases and 3 bases respectively, with 12 bases between them. The CDR3: CASSVEGEVYYGYTF. CDR3 coding DNA: TGTGCCAGCAGCGTAGAGGGGGAGGTGTACTATGGCTACACCTTC.

This clone has a count of ten or more. The gene calls are TRBV18 and TRBJ1-4; a possible D gene is TRBD1 (6 bases). V lost 1 base and J lost 4, with 7 bases in between. Per germline, CDR1 KGHSH and CDR2 LQKENI. CDR3 length: 14 residues. The CDR3 here is CASSPRDINEKLFF. DNA of the CDR3: TGTGCCAGCTCACCACGGGACATTAATGAAAAACTGTTTTTT.

By share of the sample, this clone is medium-sized. V is TRBV27 and J is TRBJ2-7; 11 bases align to TRBD1. The CDR3 is 18 amino acids. V lost 2 bases, J lost 2 bases, and 11 bases stayed unmatched. Germline CDR1 and CDR2: MNHEY and SMNVEV (reference sequence). This CDR3 is CASSLSRGTGGLPYEQYV. The CDR3 nucleotides read TGTGCCAGCAGTTTAAGCCGGGGGACAGGGGGATTACCCTACGAGCAGTACGTC.

This clone was observed at least ten times. This chain connects TRBV10-1 to TRBJ2-7; D gene uncertain. V was trimmed by 4 bases and J by 3 bases, leaving 4 bases between them. Per germline, CDR1 WNHNN and CDR2 SYGVQD (reference sequence). This CDR3 spans 11 amino acids. CDR3 in amino acids: CASSGGYEQYV. Written as DNA, the CDR3 is TGCGCCAGCAGTGGGGGCTACGAGCAGTACGTC.

This chain links TRBV20-1 with TRBJ1-6, with D possibly TRBD1 on 5 matching bases. Trimming cost V 5 bases and J 10 bases, with 15 bases left between them. This CDR3 region has 13 residues. Germline assignment: CDR1 DFQATT and CDR2 SNEGSKA (reference sequence). CDR3 amino acids: CSACTGTKSPLHF. The DNA for the CDR3 is TGCAGTGCTTGTACCGGGACGAAGTCACCCCTCCACTTT.

This clone appeared many times. This chain links TRBV7-2 with TRBJ2-3; no reliable D call. Trimming pared 5 bases from V and 0 bases from J, leaving 15 bases between. This CDR3 has 16 residues. Germline CDR1 is SGHTA and CDR2 is FQGNSA. This CDR3 reads CASSPSRPASTDTQYF. The CDR3 DNA reads TGTGCCAGCAGCCCGTCTAGACCTGCGAGCACAGATACGCAGTATTTT.

This clone occurred many times. This chain links TRBV7-3 with TRBJ2-2, with 8 bases identical to TRBD2. V lost 2 bases, J lost 0 bases, and 2 bases stayed unmatched. This CDR3 is built from 16 residues. Germline V CDR1 and CDR2: SGHTA, FQGTGA. The CDR3, as DNA: TGTGCCAGCAGCTTAGCGGGGGGCGCGAACACCGGGGAGCTGTTTTTT. It encodes CASSLAGGANTGELFF.

This clone was counted ten times or more. The chain has TRBV20-1 and TRBJ2-3; TRBD2 matches at 9 bases. From germline, CDR1 is DFQATT and CDR2 SNEGSKA (reference sequence). The CDR3 loop spans 17 amino acids. V lost 5 bases to trimming and J lost 6 bases; unmatched junction nucleotides: 18. The CDR3, as DNA: TGCAGTGCTTGCACCCCTCGTCCTAGCGGGGTACCCGATACGCAGTATTTT. Translating it yields CSACTPRPSGVPDTQYF.

The chain combines TRBV20-1 with TRBJ2-7, with D possibly being TRBD2 (6 bases). This CDR3 spans 15 amino acids. Per germline, CDR1 DFQATT and CDR2 SNEGSKA (reference sequence). CDR3 DNA sequence: TGCAGTGATAGAGATCCTACATGGGGGGCCTACGAGCAGTACGTC. It translates to CSDRDPTWGAYEQYV.

The chain uses TRBV6-2 or TRBV6-3 and TRBJ2-6; 14 bases are a match to TRBD2. The CDR3 has 19 amino acids. V shed 2 bases, J shed 0 bases, and the junction held 3 bases outside the gene matches. Germline CDR1 reads MNHEY; CDR2 reads SVGEGT. CDR3 in DNA: TGTGCCAGCAGTTACCCGACTAGCGGGAGGGCCTCTGGGGCCAACGTCCTGACTTTC. Translation gives CASSYPTSGRASGANVLTF.

In its sample, this clone was seen many times. V is TRBV9 and J is TRBJ2-5, with D perhaps matching TRBD1 (5 bases). Trimming removed 3 bases at V and 4 bases at J, with 13 bases between. The CDR3 length is 14 residues. Germline V lookup: CDR1 SGDLS, CDR2 YYNGEE. CDR3 in amino acids: CASSARGAGETQYF. The DNA of the CDR3 is TGTGCCAGCAGCGCAAGGGGTGCTGGAGAGACCCAGTACTTC. Based on the CDR3 plus reference TRBV9 and TRBJ2-5, the full variable domain is DSGVTQTPKHLITATGQRVTLRCSPRSGDLSVYWYQQSLDQGLQFLIQYYNGEERAKGNILERFSAQQFPDLHSELNLSSLELGDSALYFCASSARGAGETQYFGPGTRLLVL.

A few counts support this clone. Being one base from a much bigger clone, this may be a read error. The chain recombines TRBV29-1 with TRBJ2-2, with 7 bases identical to TRBD1. Germline V gene sequence: CDR1 SQVTM, CDR2 ANQGSEA. J lost 0 bases, V lost 4 bases, and 11 bases had no gene match. The CDR3 is made up of 17 amino acids. As DNA, the CDR3 is TGCAGCGTTGGGTCCGGAGGCCAGGGGGCGAACACCGGGGAGCTGTTTTTT. Translation gives CSVGSGGQGANTGELFF.

The rearrangement joins TRBV9 to TRBJ2-6, with D tentatively TRBD2 (5 bases). The germline V and J ends were trimmed by 4 bases and 1 base, with 15 bases remaining between them. CDR3 length equals 17 residues. Germline V CDR1 and CDR2: SGDLS, YYNGEE. For the CDR3, the DNA is TGTGCCAGCAGCCTCTACGGACTCCTGTCTGGGGCCAACGTCCTGACTTTC. This gives the protein CASSLYGLLSGANVLTF.

The CDR3 DNA reads as TGTGCCAGCCGGGCAGTCTCAGACAGCTATGGCTACACCTTC. It encodes CASRAVSDSYGYTF. The chain joins TRBV5-6 to TRBJ1-2; TRBD1 might be the D (5 bases). Trimming took off 7 bases at V and 4 bases at J, with 17 bases between the two ends. CDR1 SGHDT and CDR2 YYEEEE come from the germline V gene. This CDR3 is 14 amino acids long. Supplemented by reference TRBV5-6 and TRBJ1-2, the full variable domain reads DAGVTQSPTHLIKTRGQQVTLRCSPKSGHDTVSWYQQALGQGPQFIFQYYEEEERQRGNFPDRFSGHQFPNYSSELNVNALLLGDSALYLCASRAVSDSYGYTFGSGTRLTVV.

A few counts support this clone. The chain links TRBV12-3 or TRBV12-4 to TRBJ2-7, with 10 nucleotides matching TRBD1. J was trimmed by 3 bases and V by 3 bases; bases with no gene match: 2. The CDR3 loop spans 14 amino acids. CDR3: CASSFGQGVYEQYF. CDR3 nucleotide sequence: TGTGCCAGCAGTTTTGGACAGGGGGTCTACGAGCAGTACTTC.

This clone is labeled as medium-sized. V usage is TRBV6-1 and J usage is TRBJ1-2, with D possibly matching TRBD1 (6 bases). The CDR3 has 14 amino acids. Germline CDR1 reads MNHNS; CDR2 reads SASEGT. Trimming stripped 6 bases from V and 6 bases from J, with 17 bases between. CDR3 DNA: TGTGCCAGCAGCCCAAACCTCAGGGGTAATGGCTACACCTTC. Its protein product is CASSPNLRGNGYTF.

In its sample, this clone is medium-sized (0.01 to 0.1%). This chain links TRBV12-3 or TRBV12-4 with TRBJ1-3; D call uncertain. Trimming stripped 4 bases from V and 7 bases from J, with 17 bases between. The CDR3 spans 15 residues. DNA of the CDR3: TGTGCCAGCAGTTCAGAACTCGGAGCTAGGAACACCATATATTTT. Translation: CASSSELGARNTIYF.

Comment on this clone: This may come from a read error, since a much larger clone is one base off. The CDR3 ends on some other residue instead of the conserved phenylalanine or tryptophan, so this is likely a read error. The chain is built from TRBV28 and TRBJ1-3, with 7 bases lining up with TRBD1. The trim removed 6 bases at V and 3 bases at J, leaving 5 bases unmatched. The CDR3 has 14 residues. From germline, CDR1 is MDHEN and CDR2 SYDVKM. This CDR3 reads CASRGGGGGNTIYV. The CDR3 bases are TGTGCCAGCAGAGGGGGCGGAGGTGGAAACACCATATATGTT.

This clone was recorded many times. The V and J genes are TRBV12-3 or TRBV12-4 and TRBJ2-1; TRBD2 agrees at 8 bases. The CDR3 has 18 amino acids. The J segment lost 8 bases and the V segment lost 5 bases, leaving 20 bases of the junction unmatched. The CDR3, as DNA: TGTGCCAGCAGTCCTACTCAAATCGGGAGGGCCGTTTCCCATGAGCAGTTCTTC. Residues: CASSPTQIGRAVSHEQFF.

The sample holds many counts of this clone. The chain joins TRBV7-9 to TRBJ2-6, with 8 bases that match TRBD2. The CDR3 sequence is 16 residues long. V lost 8 bases and J lost 2; bases outside the gene matches: 8. Germline V gene data show CDR1 as SEHNR and CDR2 as FQNEAQ (reference sequence). The CDR3 loop reads CASWASGHAGANVLTF. CDR3 sequence (DNA): TGTGCCAGCTGGGCTAGCGGGCATGCTGGGGCCAACGTCCTGACTTTC.

This clone came up many times. The chain recombines TRBV9 with TRBJ2-6; D perhaps matches TRBD2 (5 bases). The V and J ends lost 3 bases and 0 bases respectively, with 10 bases between them. CDR1 and CDR2 from the germline V gene are SGDLS and YYNGEE. CDR3 size: 16 residues. In DNA, the CDR3 is TGTGCCAGCAGCGGTAACGGGGACTCTGGGGCCAACGTCCTGACTTTC. Translation gives CASSGNGDSGANVLTF.

With regard to this clone: One junction end disagrees with the germline gene, perhaps due to a read error. The rearrangement links TRBV6-1 to TRBJ2-3, with D perhaps TRBD1 (5 bases). This CDR3 has 15 amino acids. CDR1 and CDR2 (germline): MNHNS, SASEGT. In DNA form, the CDR3 reads TGTGCCAGCAGTGGCAGGGTTGGCATCACAGATACACAGTATTTT. Its protein is CASSGRVGITDTQYF.

The sample holds many counts of this clone. V gene TRBV5-6 combines with J gene TRBJ2-7; the D gene is possibly TRBD1 (6 bases). Germline V CDR1 and CDR2: SGHDT, YYEEEE. The CDR3 runs 13 residues. Between the trimmed V and J ends, which lost 6 bases and 5 bases, there was a span of 15 bases. CDR3 DNA: TGTGCCAGCACCGAAACAGGGTCCCACGAGCAGTACTTC. This sequence encodes CASTETGSHEQYF.

The V gene is TRBV11-2, the J gene TRBJ2-2; no clear D gene. This CDR3 spans 17 amino acids. Germline V gives CDR1 SGHAT, CDR2 FQNNGV. Trimming removed 3 bases at V and 3 bases at J, with 17 bases between. The CDR3 here is CASSFSRGQTDTGELFF. The CDR3 region has the DNA TGTGCCAGCAGCTTCTCACGTGGGCAGACCGACACCGGGGAGCTGTTTTTT.

This clone occurred many times. The same CDR3 is also encoded by other DNA sequences in this sample. The chain joins TRBV19 to TRBJ1-1; possible D gene TRBD1, 5 bases. This CDR3 spans 15 amino acids. The germline V gene encodes CDR1 LNHDA and CDR2 SQIVND (reference sequence). Trimming took off 7 bases at V and 4 bases at J, with 19 bases between the two ends. The CDR3 loop is CASMLGSFGGTEAFF. In nucleotides, the CDR3 is TGTGCCAGTATGTTGGGGTCCTTCGGGGGCACTGAAGCTTTCTTT.